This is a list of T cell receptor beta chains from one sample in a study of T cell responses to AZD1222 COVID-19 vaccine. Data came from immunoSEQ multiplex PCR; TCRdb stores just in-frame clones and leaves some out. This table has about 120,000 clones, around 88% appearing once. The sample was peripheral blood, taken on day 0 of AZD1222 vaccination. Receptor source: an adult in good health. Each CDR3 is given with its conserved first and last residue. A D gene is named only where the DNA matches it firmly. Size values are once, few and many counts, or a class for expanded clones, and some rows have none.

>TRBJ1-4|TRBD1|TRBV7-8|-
CASSLWGTATNEKLFF
TGTGCCAGCAGCTTATGGGGGACAGCAACTAATGAAAAACTGTTTTTT
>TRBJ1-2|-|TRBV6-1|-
CASSEARHRVPYGYTF
TGTGCCAGCAGTGAAGCGCGCCACAGGGTTCCCTATGGCTACACCTTC
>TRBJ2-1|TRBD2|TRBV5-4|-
CASSFRGLAGGSEQFF
TGTGCCAGCAGCTTCCGGGGACTAGCGGGAGGATCTGAGCAGTTCTTC
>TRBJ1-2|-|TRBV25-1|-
CASSANRVGYTF
TGTGCCAGCAGTGCAAACAGGGTTGGCTACACCTTC
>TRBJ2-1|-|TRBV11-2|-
CASSDGTESYNEQFF
TGTGCCAGCAGCGACGGGACCGAATCCTACAATGAGCAGTTCTTC
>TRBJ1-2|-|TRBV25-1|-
CASSESVGGYGYTF
TGTGCCAGCAGTGAATCAGTCGGGGGGTATGGCTACACCTTC
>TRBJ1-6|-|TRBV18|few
CASSPATGTSESSYNSPLHF
TGTGCCAGCTCACCTGCGACCGGGACAAGTGAAAGCTCCTATAATTCACCCCTCCACTTT
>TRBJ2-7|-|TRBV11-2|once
CASSSSTVSSYEQYF
TGTGCCAGCAGCTCCTCGACAGTATCCTCCTACGAGCAGTACTTC
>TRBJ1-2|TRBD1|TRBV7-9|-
CASSSGQRYGYTF
TGTGCCAGCAGCTCGGGACAGCGCTATGGCTACACCTTC
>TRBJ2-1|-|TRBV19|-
CASSIVGARGVMSEQFF
TGTGCCAGTAGTATAGTGGGGGCCCGGGGGGTTATGAGTGAGCAGTTCTTC
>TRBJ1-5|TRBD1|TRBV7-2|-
CASSLSGGGNQPQHF
TGTGCCAGCAGCCTTTCAGGGGGAGGCAATCAGCCCCAGCATTTT
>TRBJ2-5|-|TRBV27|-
CASSLFRTGGETQYF
TGTGCCAGCAGTTTGTTCAGGACAGGAGGGGAGACCCAGTACTTC
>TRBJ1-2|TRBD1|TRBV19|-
CASSVRDRVYYGYTF
TGTGCCAGTAGTGTCCGGGACAGGGTTTACTATGGCTACACCTTC
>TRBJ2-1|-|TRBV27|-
CASISPVSDPNEQFF
TGTGCCAGCATCAGCCCAGTTTCCGACCCCAATGAGCAGTTCTTC
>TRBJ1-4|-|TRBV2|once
CASREVENEKLFF
TGTGCCAGCAGGGAGGTTGAGAATGAAAAACTGTTTTTT
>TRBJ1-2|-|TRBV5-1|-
CASALTQLPNANYGYTF
TGCGCCAGCGCTTTGACACAGCTCCCGAATGCTAACTATGGCTACACCTTC
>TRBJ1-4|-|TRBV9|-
CASSAPLGANEKLFF
TGTGCCAGCAGCGCCCCGCTAGGGGCTAATGAAAAACTGTTTTTT
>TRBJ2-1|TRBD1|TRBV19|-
CASSNRGRGPEQFF
TGTGCCAGTAGCAACAGGGGGAGAGGTCCTGAGCAGTTCTTC
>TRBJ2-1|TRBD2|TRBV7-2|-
CASSPPGGGGNEQFF
TGTGCCAGCAGCCCTCCTGGCGGGGGGGGTAATGAGCAGTTCTTC
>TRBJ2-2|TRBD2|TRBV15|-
CATSRDTFSGRAATGELFF
TGTGCCACCAGCAGAGATACGTTTAGCGGGAGGGCCGCAACCGGGGAGCTGTTTTTT
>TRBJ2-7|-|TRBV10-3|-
CAISENSGRSYEQYF
TGTGCCATCAGTGAGAATTCAGGCAGGTCCTACGAGCAGTACTTC
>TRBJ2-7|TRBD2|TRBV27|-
CASSAPGHGTSGRYEQYF
TGTGCCAGCAGTGCCCCGGGACATGGGACTAGCGGGAGATACGAGCAGTACTTC
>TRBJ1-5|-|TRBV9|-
CASSASGAVNQPQHF
TGTGCCAGCAGCGCGAGTGGGGCTGTCAATCAGCCCCAGCATTTT
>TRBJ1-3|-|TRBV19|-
CASSRDSSGNTIYF
TGTGCCAGCAGCAGGGATAGCTCTGGAAACACCATATATTTT
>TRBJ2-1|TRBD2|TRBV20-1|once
CSASPSGLYNEQFF
TGCAGTGCTAGTCCTAGCGGGCTCTACAATGAGCAGTTCTTC
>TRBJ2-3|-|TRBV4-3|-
CASSQQTVPSTDTQYF
TGCGCCAGCAGCCAACAGACAGTCCCTAGCACAGATACGCAGTATTTT